The 17 T cell receptor beta chains presented below share a single source sample, sequenced in a study of blood T cell repertoires in COVID-19 (dated by TCRdb to the early 2020s). Library prep was done by the immunoSEQ multiplex PCR assay. TCRdb carries this immuneACCESS record with in-frame sequences only. Its versions omit some clonotypes, under half of them owing to an unresolved V gene in the studies checked, with the rest unexplained. The sample includes roughly 230,000 clones, with approximately 80% observed a single time. The top ten clonotypes cover over 5.5% of the sample. Material: peripheral blood. These receptor sequences come from a woman aged 55-70 years with active or convalescent COVID-19.

This clone came up once. The V call is TRBV7-3, the J call TRBJ2-2, with 7 bases aligning to TRBD2. CDR3 length: 14 amino acids. V shed 3 bases, J shed 4 bases, and the junction held 2 bases outside the gene matches. The V gene's germline CDR1 is SGHTA and CDR2 FQGTGA. The CDR3 sequence: CASSFGGGTGELFF. CDR3 sequence (DNA): TGTGCCAGCAGCTTTGGCGGGGGCACCGGGGAGCTGTTTTTT.

V usage is TRBV5-6 and J usage is TRBJ1-6; the D is unclear. The CDR3 covers 13 residues. V was shortened by 5 bases and J by 7 bases, with 10 bases between the two germline ends. Germline CDR1 SGHDT, CDR2 YYEEEE. The CDR3 DNA reads as TGTGCCAGCAGGGAGGAATGGAATTCACCCCTCCACTTT. It encodes CASREEWNSPLHF.

This clone was observed a single time. V is TRBV4-2 and J is TRBJ1-2; 9 nucleotides match TRBD1. Germline trimming cut 0 bases from V and 4 bases from J; bases unmatched to any gene: 6. Germline CDR1 and CDR2: LGHNA and YNFKEQ. CDR3 length: 16 residues. The CDR3 is CASSQEGQGDRYGYTF. In DNA form, the CDR3 reads TGTGCCAGCAGCCAAGAGGGACAGGGTGACCGCTATGGCTACACCTTC.

The chain carries TRBV9 and TRBJ2-1; a weak D match, TRBD2 (5 bases). Trimming shortened V by 3 bases and J by 4 bases, and 11 bases separated the two germline ends. In germline, CDR1 is SGDLS, CDR2 YYNGEE. This CDR3 contains 14 residues. This CDR3 is CASSGFRTYNEQFF. The CDR3 bases are TGTGCCAGCAGCGGTTTCCGGACTTACAATGAGCAGTTCTTC.

The chain employs TRBV6-5 and TRBJ2-1, with D possibly matching TRBD2 (6 bases). V shed 10 bases and J shed 6 bases, with 22 bases lying between them. Germline V gives CDR1 MNHEY, CDR2 SVGAGI. The CDR3 extends over 15 amino acids. The CDR3 bases are TGTGCCACCATTCGGGGGAGATTCGGGGGCAATGAGCAGTTCTTC. Its translation is CATIRGRFGGNEQFF.

This chain connects TRBV7-9 to TRBJ1-1; 8 positions match TRBD1. The CDR3 length is 15 residues. The V and J ends lost 5 bases and 1 base, in that order; junction bases with no gene match: 6. The germline V gene encodes CDR1 SEHNR and CDR2 FQNEAQ (reference sequence). DNA of the CDR3: TGTGCCAGCAGCCTGCCGACAGGGGAGAACACTGAAGCTTTCTTT. It is translated as CASSLPTGENTEAFF.

The chain employs TRBV18 and TRBJ1-2; TRBD1 might be the D (6 bases). The CDR3 contains 13 residues. Looked up from germline, CDR1 is KGHSH and CDR2 is LQKENI. V dropped 6 bases and J dropped 2 bases, with 10 bases sitting between them. This chain's CDR3 is CASSLDRNYGYTF. The CDR3 coding sequence is TGTGCCAGCTCCCTGGACAGAAACTATGGCTACACCTTC.

The chain links TRBV19 to TRBJ1-2; D gene unclear. CDR1 is LNHDA, CDR2 SQIVND, per germline (reference sequence). Trimming removed 3 bases from V and 4 bases from J, with 15 bases in between. The CDR3 loop spans 15 amino acids. CDR3 sequence: CASSIKGKESYGYTF. DNA of the CDR3: TGTGCCAGTAGTATTAAAGGAAAGGAGTCCTATGGCTACACCTTC.

J is TRBJ2-6 and V is TRBV15; D is ambiguous. CDR3 length: 19 amino acids. V lost 0 bases to trimming and J lost 0 bases, with 15 bases between them. Per germline, CDR1 LNHNV and CDR2 YYDKDF (reference sequence). The CDR3 spells CATSRELETRGSGANVLTF. The CDR3 bases are TGTGCCACCAGCAGAGAGTTGGAAACCCGAGGCTCTGGGGCCAACGTCCTGACTTTC.

J is TRBJ2-1 and V is TRBV7-9; the match to TRBD1 covers 8 bases. The V segment lost 5 bases and the J segment 4 bases; nucleotides outside the gene matches: 7. This CDR3 has 15 residues. Germline V gene lookup returns CDR1 SEHNR and CDR2 FQNEAQ (reference sequence). The CDR3 is CASSPGQERYNEQFF. Written as DNA, the CDR3 is TGTGCCAGCAGCCCGGGACAGGAGAGATACAATGAGCAGTTCTTC.

The chain carries TRBV2 and TRBJ2-5; D is perhaps TRBD2 (7 bases). CDR1 SNHLY and CDR2 FYNNEI come from the germline V gene. The V end lost 7 bases, the J end lost 5 bases, and 14 bases lay between the germline ends. The CDR3 extends over 13 amino acids. The CDR3 sequence: CASNRGARETQYF. The CDR3 nucleotides read TGTGCCAGCAACCGGGGGGCTAGGGAGACCCAGTACTTC.

V gene TRBV7-9 combines with J gene TRBJ1-1, with a tentative D call TRBD1 (6 bases). This CDR3 spans 15 amino acids. Per the germline V gene, CDR1 is SEHNR and CDR2 is FQNEAQ (reference sequence). Between the trimmed V and J ends, which lost 5 bases and 4 bases, there was a span of 17 bases. The CDR3 DNA sequence: TGTGCCAGCAGCCTACAGGGTGGACGGAGCACTGAAGCTTTCTTT. Its translation is CASSLQGGRSTEAFF.

With respect to this clone: A read error may produce the germline difference seen at one junction end. The V gene is TRBV13, the J gene TRBJ2-2; the match to TRBD2 covers 13 bases. The germline gives CDR1 PRHDT, CDR2 FYEKMQ (reference sequence). This CDR3 is 16 amino acids long. CDR3 in amino acids: CASSLGLAGVAGELFF. CDR3 in DNA: TGTGCCAGCAGCCTAGGACTAGCGGGAGTGGCCGGGGAGCTGTTTTTT.

The rearrangement joins TRBV7-9 to TRBJ1-6, with D perhaps matching TRBD1 (5 bases). The V end was cut by 1 base, the J end by 7 bases, with 8 bases between. The CDR3 has 14 amino acids. Germline V gene sequence: CDR1 SEHNR, CDR2 FQNEAQ (reference sequence). CDR3 sequence reads: CASSLEQENSPLHF. The CDR3 DNA follows: TGTGCCAGCAGCTTAGAACAGGAGAATTCACCCCTCCACTTT.

A single count supports this clone. The J gene is TRBJ2-6, the V gene TRBV2; the match to TRBD1 covers 9 bases. This CDR3 has 14 residues. V was clipped by 10 bases and J by 2 bases; unmatched bases: 3. Germline V CDR1 and CDR2: SNHLY, FYNNEI. CDR3 nucleotide sequence: TGTGCCACCCGGACAGGGGCTGGGGCCAACGTCCTGACTTTC. Its translation: CATRTGAGANVLTF.

The V call is TRBV19, the J call TRBJ2-5; the match to TRBD2 covers 11 bases. The CDR3 runs to 14 residues. V lost 7 bases to trimming and J lost 5 bases; unmatched junction nucleotides: 6. The V gene's germline CDR1 is LNHDA and CDR2 SQIVND (reference sequence). The DNA for the CDR3 is TGTGCCAGTAAGCTAGCGGGAGGTCTGGAGACCCAGTACTTC. Translating it yields CASKLAGGLETQYF.

This sequence joins TRBV5-1 and TRBJ1-2; TRBD1 matches at 9 bases. Germline V gene sequence: CDR1 SGHRS, CDR2 YFSETQ. V shed 4 bases and J 6 bases; nucleotides not matched to a gene: 10. CDR3 length: 15 residues. CDR3 region: CASSLNPGQGDGYTF. Here the CDR3 DNA reads TGCGCCAGCAGCCTGAACCCGGGACAGGGAGATGGCTACACCTTC. The variable domain in full, completed from reference TRBV5-1 and TRBJ1-2, reads KAGVTQTPRYLIKTRGQQVTLSCSPISGHRSVSWYQQTPGQGLQFLFEYFSETQRNKGNFPGRFSGRQFSNSRSEMNVSTLELGDSALYLCASSLNPGQGDGYTFGSGTRLTVV.